This T cell receptor (beta chain) was retrieved from a study of response to subunit inactivated influenza vaccine. General observations from the study: Authors suggested that a seasonal influenza vaccination recruits few new T cells each time.

Each CDR3 protein is one row after TCRdb ran MiXCR on the RT-PCR reads. This table has about 650,000 distinct CDR3 sequences, less than 15% appearing once. This CDR3 is built from 15 residues. Germline V gene lookup returns CDR1 KGHSH and CDR2 LQKENI. Unmatched junction bases numbered 7, after V lost 4 bases and J lost 2 bases. As to this clonotype: Its antigen remains unidentified.

Source: PBMCs from blood, taken 14 days before vaccination. The receptor's source is a man aged 45-60 years who received an inactivated influenza vaccine. The chain couples TRBV18 to TRBJ2-5; 7 nucleotides line up with TRBD1. CDR3 amino acids: CASSQLQGPQETQYF. In DNA form, the CDR3 reads TGTGCCAGCTCACAACTACAGGGGCCTCAAGAGACCCAGTACTTC.